These T cell receptor beta chains were read from a single sample in a study of blood T cell repertoires in COVID-19. Sequencing was performed with immunoSEQ multiplex PCR; in TCRdb, only in-frame clones are kept and a portion is missing. The table includes some 42,000 clones, over 75% detected once. The sample was peripheral blood. These receptors all come from a human donor in a cohort sampled during active COVID-19. Both conserved end residues are part of each CDR3. D genes are given only for firm matches. Not every row has a clone size; where given, it reads once, few, many or a size class.

TRBV7-3,-,TRBJ2-1,few,CASSPRRNEQFF,TGTGCCAGCAGCCCAAGGAGGAATGAGCAGTTCTTC
TRBV5-5,TRBD2,TRBJ2-2,-,CASSYRLAGGTGELFF,TGTGCCAGCAGCTACAGACTAGCGGGGGGCACCGGGGAGCTGTTTTTT
TRBV11-2,-,TRBJ1-2,-,CASSLGGWGQDGYTF,TGTGCCAGCAGCTTAGGAGGCTGGGGGCAAGATGGCTACACCTTC
TRBV3-1/TRBV3-2,-,TRBJ1-5,-,CASSQGGGPQHF,TGTGCCAGCAGCCAAGGAGGGGGGCCCCAGCATTTT
TRBV6-1,TRBD2,TRBJ2-1,-,CASSDSTSGVPNEQFF,TGTGCCAGCAGTGACAGTACCAGCGGGGTCCCCAATGAGCAGTTCTTC
TRBV2,TRBD1,TRBJ2-2,-,CASSTGTGVGGELFF,TGTGCCAGCAGCACCGGGACAGGGGTTGGCGGGGAGCTGTTTTTT
TRBV18,TRBD1,TRBJ1-5,-,CASSPGQSNQPQHF,TGTGCCAGCTCACCGGGACAGAGCAATCAGCCCCAGCATTTT
TRBV5-4,-,TRBJ2-3,-,CASSRVGQGGYTQYF,TGTGCCAGCAGCCGAGTCGGCCAGGGGGGATATACGCAGTATTTT
TRBV19,-,TRBJ1-1,-,CASSIISGSEAFF,TGTGCCAGTAGTATAATTTCAGGCTCTGAAGCTTTCTTT
TRBV5-1,TRBD1,TRBJ1-1,-,CASSPQPGTGEAFF,TGCGCCAGCAGCCCACAGCCCGGGACAGGCGAAGCTTTCTTT
TRBV30,TRBD1,TRBJ1-4,-,CAWSVGGSQANEKLFF,TGTGCCTGGAGTGTAGGGGGCAGCCAGGCTAATGAAAAACTGTTTTTT
TRBV3-1/TRBV3-2,-,TRBJ2-5,-,CASSQSGETQYF,TGTGCCAGCAGCCAATCCGGTGAGACCCAGTACTTC
TRBV25-1,-,TRBJ1-1,-,CASKSGANTEAFF,TGTGCCAGCAAGTCAGGGGCGAACACTGAAGCTTTCTTT
TRBV19,TRBD1,TRBJ2-2,-,CASSITGVTGELFF,TGTGCCAGTAGTATTACAGGGGTGACCGGGGAGCTGTTTTTT
TRBV3-1/TRBV3-2,TRBD2,TRBJ2-3,-,CATKGLAGGADTQYF,TGTGCCACCAAGGGACTAGCGGGGGGTGCAGATACGCAGTATTTT
TRBV24-1,TRBD1,TRBJ1-6,medium-sized,CATSRQGNSPLHF,TGTGCCACCAGCCGACAGGGCAATTCACCCCTCCACTTT
TRBV5-1,TRBD1,TRBJ1-5,once,CASSFTGAGNQPQHF,TGCGCCAGCAGCTTTACAGGGGCCGGCAATCAGCCCCAGCATTTT
TRBV12-3/TRBV12-4,-,TRBJ2-5,-,CASSFLETQYF,TGTGCCAGCAGTTTCTTGGAGACCCAGTACTTC
TRBV5-6,TRBD1,TRBJ1-2,-,CASSRRTGGYYGYTF,TGTGCCAGCAGCCGACGGACAGGGGGCTACTATGGCTACACCTTC
TRBV18,-,TRBJ2-2,-,CASSPNHINGELFF,TGTGCCAGCTCACCGAACCACATAAACGGGGAGCTGTTTTTT
TRBV5-1,-,TRBJ2-5,few,CASSLGPSQETQYF,TGCGCCAGCAGCTTGGGTCCCAGCCAAGAGACCCAGTACTTC
TRBV28,-,TRBJ2-1,-,CASRGVNEQFF,TGTGCCAGCAGGGGAGTCAATGAGCAGTTCTTC
TRBV7-9,-,TRBJ2-2,-,CASSLGPGELFF,TGTGCCAGCAGCTTAGGGCCCGGGGAGCTGTTTTTT
TRBV6-4,-,TRBJ1-2,-,CASSPAAGTYYGYTF,TGTGCCAGCAGTCCTGCCGCCGGGACTTACTATGGCTACACCTTC
TRBV7-6,TRBD2,TRBJ2-1,-,CASSLAFGGGSYNEQFF,TGTGCCAGCAGCTTAGCGTTCGGGGGGGGCTCCTACAATGAGCAGTTCTTC
TRBV3-1/TRBV3-2,-,TRBJ1-1,-,CASSQGKAGNTEAFF,TGTGCCAGCAGCCAGGGGAAGGCGGGGAACACTGAAGCTTTCTTT
TRBV19,TRBD1,TRBJ1-1,-,CASSPTGARHTEAFF,TGTGCCAGTAGTCCTACAGGGGCTCGGCACACTGAAGCTTTCTTT
TRBV27,-,TRBJ2-7,-,CASSLSRASVNSYEQYF,TGTGCCAGCAGTCTATCGCGGGCTAGCGTAAACTCCTACGAGCAGTACTTC
TRBV10-3,-,TRBJ1-3,few,CAIRASGSLSGNTIYF,TGTGCCATCAGGGCAAGCGGAAGCCTCTCTGGAAACACCATATATTTT
TRBV5-5,-,TRBJ1-6,-,CASSLVLPSLSSYNSPLHF,TGTGCCAGCAGCTTGGTATTACCATCATTGAGCTCCTATAATTCACCCCTCCACTTT
TRBV4-1,-,TRBJ2-7,-,CASSQDGFEQYF,TGCGCCAGCAGCCAAGACGGGTTCGAGCAGTACTTC
TRBV5-1,TRBD1,TRBJ2-3,-,CASSSGVQGADTQYF,TGCGCCAGCAGCTCCGGGGTACAGGGGGCAGATACGCAGTATTTT
TRBV15,-,TRBJ1-2,-,CATSRGPPRGGYTF,TGTGCCACCAGCAGAGGGCCCCCTCGGGGAGGCTACACCTTC
TRBV4-1,-,TRBJ2-7,once,CASSRGTGDSYEQYF,TGCGCCAGCAGCCGCGGGACGGGGGACTCCTACGAGCAGTACTTC
TRBV19,-,TRBJ1-5,-,CASSFFVQGPSNQPQHF,TGTGCCAGTAGTTTCTTTGTACAGGGCCCTAGCAATCAGCCCCAGCATTTT
TRBV7-6,-,TRBJ2-1,-,CASSPEVGSYNEQFF,TGTGCCAGCAGCCCGGAGGTAGGGTCCTACAATGAGCAGTTCTTC
TRBV7-9,TRBD2,TRBJ2-3,-,CASSVHLAGAGDTQYF,TGTGCCAGCAGCGTCCATCTAGCGGGGGCGGGAGATACGCAGTATTTT
TRBV7-2,-,TRBJ2-2,once,CASSYREGNTGELFF,TGTGCCAGCAGCTACCGCGAGGGGAACACCGGGGAGCTGTTTTTT
TRBV7-2,TRBD2,TRBJ2-7,-,CASSLGRGGRVDEQYF,TGTGCCAGCAGCTTAGGGCGGGGGGGCCGAGTGGACGAGCAGTACTTC
TRBV28,TRBD1,TRBJ1-5,few,CASSQDRAVDQPQHF,TGTGCCAGCAGTCAGGACAGGGCAGTCGATCAGCCCCAGCATTTT
TRBV7-9,-,TRBJ1-2,-,CASSLGANGYTF,TGTGCCAGCAGCTTAGGAGCGAATGGCTACACCTTC
TRBV4-1,-,TRBJ2-1,-,CASSQEKPDEQFF,TGCGCCAGCAGCCAAGAAAAGCCTGATGAGCAGTTCTTC
TRBV19,TRBD2,TRBJ2-3,-,CASSVGLALRAQYF,TGTGCCAGTAGTGTGGGACTAGCCCTCCGGGCGCAGTATTTT
TRBV20-1,TRBD2,TRBJ2-5,-,CSASGGAGVRETQYF,TGCAGTGCTAGTGGTGGTGCGGGGGTGCGGGAGACCCAGTACTTC
TRBV15,-,TRBJ2-2,once,CATSWAWNTGELFF,TGTGCCACCAGCTGGGCGTGGAACACCGGGGAGCTGTTTTTT
TRBV7-9,-,TRBJ1-6,-,CASSFSGDGSPLHF,TGTGCCAGCAGCTTTTCAGGGGATGGATCACCCCTCCACTTT
TRBV21-1,-,TRBJ2-5,-,CASSKKELAGAPGETQYF,TGTGCCAGCAGCAAAAAGGAACTAGCGGGGGCCCCAGGTGAGACCCAGTACTTC
TRBV19,-,TRBJ2-4,-,CASSGADKNIQYF,TGTGCCAGTAGTGGGGCTGACAAAAACATTCAGTACTTC
TRBV19,-,TRBJ1-1,-,CASRLSLNTEAFF,TGTGCCAGTAGGCTTAGCCTGAACACTGAAGCTTTCTTT
TRBV28,-,TRBJ2-1,-,CASSSRTNSNEQFF,TGTGCCAGCAGTTCTCGGACTAATAGCAATGAGCAGTTCTTC
TRBV7-2,-,TRBJ1-2,-,CASSSDSIKYGYTF,TGTGCCAGCAGCTCAGACAGTATTAAGTATGGCTACACCTTC
TRBV28,-,TRBJ2-5,-,CASSPTGRRTQYF,TGTGCCAGCAGTCCAACGGGGAGACGGACCCAGTACTTC
TRBV28,TRBD1,TRBJ2-6,-,CASSSPRDRVPGANVLTF,TGTGCCAGCAGTTCTCCCCGGGACAGGGTACCTGGGGCCAACGTCCTGACTTTC